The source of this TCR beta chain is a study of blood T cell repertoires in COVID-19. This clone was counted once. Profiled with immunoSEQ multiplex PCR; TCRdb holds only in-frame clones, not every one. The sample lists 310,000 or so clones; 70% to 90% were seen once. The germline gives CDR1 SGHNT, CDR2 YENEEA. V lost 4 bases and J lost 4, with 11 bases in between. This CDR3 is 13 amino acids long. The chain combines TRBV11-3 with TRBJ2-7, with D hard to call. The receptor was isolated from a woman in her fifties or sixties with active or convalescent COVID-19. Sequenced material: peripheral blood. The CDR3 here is CASSYAEAYEQYF. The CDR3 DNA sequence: TGTGCCAGCAGCTACGCTGAGGCTTACGAGCAGTACTTC.